The clone carrying this T cell receptor beta chain came up many times. This sample was taken from a study of T cells after yellow fever vaccination. About the research overall: Cell sorting separated EM, EMRA, CM and Tscm memory subsets by CD3, CD45RA, CCR7 and CD95. Preparation of fractions with low cell numbers was performed using SMART-Seq v4 Ultra Low Input.

V was cut by 8 bases and J by 5 bases, with 13 bases left in between. Germline V gene data show CDR1 as LNHNV and CDR2 as YYDKDF (reference sequence). The CDR3 length is 13 residues. MiXCR was run by TCRdb on the 5' RACE reads, yielding one entry per CDR3 protein. The table includes 46,000 or so distinct CDR3 sequences, around 6.8% detected once. General study results and limits: Almost all vaccine-responding clonotypes escaped detection in sorted memory subsets on day 0. Clonotype sharing between CD4 and CD8 compartments was small.

The sequenced sample was PBMCs, either bulk or a sorted T-cell subset (CD4+, CD8+, memory, or dextramer-sorted; not recorded which), obtained 45 days after the yellow fever booster vaccination. J is TRBJ2-1 and V is TRBV15; a possible D gene is TRBD1 (6 bases). The TCR sequence derives from a man younger than 45 who received the YFV17D yellow fever vaccine. The CDR3 loop is CATVGGQHNEQFF. The CDR3, as DNA: TGTGCCACCGTAGGGGGACAACACAATGAGCAGTTCTTC.